A selection of T cell receptor beta chains follows, all from one sample in a study of sequential checkpoint blockade in melanoma. Data came from immunoSEQ multiplex PCR; TCRdb stores just in-frame clones and leaves some out. The table has tens of thousands of clones, approximately 79% seen once. The starting material was CD8+ T cells sorted from blood (inferred from file names), obtained from a patient given nivolumab and ipilimumab in sequence. The receptors derive from a human donor with melanoma. Each CDR3 is given with its conserved first and last residue. A D gene is named only where the DNA matches it firmly. Some rows mark clone size as missing; the rest say once, few, many or name a class of expanded clone.

V gene	J gene	D gene	clone size	CDR3 protein	CDR3 DNA
TRBV9	TRBJ2-3	NA	NA	CASSGGEGTDTQYF	TGTGCCAGCAGCGGAGGGGAGGGCACAGATACGCAGTATTTT
TRBV7-2	TRBJ2-3	TRBD2	NA	CASSLGGGRLDTQYF	TGTGCCAGCAGCTTAGGCGGGGGGAGGTTAGATACGCAGTATTTT
TRBV16	TRBJ1-2	NA	NA	CASSPQTAVGYTF	TGTGCCAGCAGCCCTCAAACGGCGGTTGGCTACACCTTC
TRBV7-8	TRBJ2-7	NA	NA	CASSPGQTGTYEQYF	TGTGCCAGCAGCCCTGGGCAGACGGGGACCTACGAGCAGTACTTC
TRBV7-2	TRBJ2-7	NA	once	CASSSAGVSYEQYF	TGTGCCAGCAGCTCGGCAGGGGTATCCTACGAGCAGTACTTC
TRBV15	TRBJ2-1	NA	NA	CATSRDGIFKDEQFF	TGTGCCACCAGCAGGGACGGGATTTTTAAGGATGAGCAGTTCTTC
TRBV29-1	TRBJ2-7	NA	NA	CSVPGDTYEQYF	TGCAGCGTTCCAGGGGACACCTACGAGCAGTACTTC
TRBV2	TRBJ2-7	NA	NA	CASKSGSYEQYF	TGTGCCAGCAAGAGTGGTTCCTACGAGCAGTACTTC
TRBV10-1	TRBJ2-7	NA	NA	CASSEDRPDIGEQYF	TGCGCCAGCAGTGAAGACAGGCCCGACATAGGCGAGCAGTACTTC
TRBV6-4	TRBJ2-3	TRBD1	NA	CASKDRAASTDTQYF	TGTGCCAGCAAGGACAGGGCCGCTAGCACAGATACGCAGTATTTT
TRBV6-1	TRBJ2-7	TRBD1	NA	CASSSPGQSYEQYF	TGTGCCAGCAGTTCACCGGGACAGTCCTACGAGCAGTACTTC
TRBV7-9	TRBJ1-4	NA	NA	CASSPAPGRNEKLFF	TGTGCCAGCAGCCCCGCACCTGGGCGTAATGAAAAACTGTTTTTT
TRBV9	TRBJ2-7	NA	NA	CASSVGPGGLYEQYF	TGTGCCAGCAGCGTAGGCCCAGGCGGACTATACGAGCAGTACTTC
TRBV13	TRBJ2-1	NA	NA	CASSDDWSSYNEQFF	TGTGCCAGCAGCGACGACTGGAGCTCCTACAATGAGCAGTTCTTC
TRBV28	TRBJ2-5	TRBD1	NA	CASSPRTGYQETQYF	TGTGCCAGCAGTCCGAGGACAGGGTACCAAGAGACCCAGTACTTC
TRBV29-1	TRBJ1-2	TRBD1	NA	CSVGTGSNYGYTF	TGCAGCGTTGGGACAGGGAGTAACTATGGCTACACCTTC
TRBV4-3	TRBJ1-4	NA	NA	CASSRITGRGNEKLFF	TGCGCCAGCAGCCGGATTACAGGGAGGGGTAATGAAAAACTGTTTTTT
TRBV6-4	TRBJ1-6	NA	few	CASSDGRGQSPLHF	TGTGCCAGCAGTGACGGAAGGGGTCAGTCACCCCTCCACTTT
TRBV9	TRBJ2-2	TRBD2	NA	CASSVGLRGEAGELFF	TGTGCCAGCAGCGTAGGGCTGCGGGGGGAGGCCGGGGAGCTGTTTTTT
TRBV11-2	TRBJ2-7	NA	NA	CASSLGSDYYYEQYF	TGTGCCAGCAGCTTAGGTTCGGACTACTACTACGAGCAGTACTTC